The 13 T cell receptor beta chains presented below share a single source sample, sequenced in a study of neoadjuvant nivolumab and ipilimumab in lung cancer. The protocol was immunoSEQ multiplex PCR, while the TCRdb copy is restricted to in-frame clones and leaves out a portion. The sample contains fewer than 30,000 clones, 82% of which appear only once. Sample: tumor tissue, taken after neoadjuvant nivolumab, alone or with ipilimumab, at or shortly before surgery. Receptor source: an adult with non-small cell lung cancer.

In its sample, this clone was seen a few times. The rearrangement uses TRBV9 and TRBJ2-1; 10 nucleotides align to TRBD1. Losses at the gene ends were 1 base for V and 7 bases for J; bases not matched to a gene: 8. Germline V CDR1 and CDR2: SGDLS, YYNGEE. The CDR3 sequence is 16 residues long. DNA of the CDR3: TGTGCCAGCAGCGTAAATAGACAGGGGGCTAGTAATGAGCAGTTCTTC. It encodes CASSVNRQGASNEQFF. Supplemented by reference TRBV9 and TRBJ2-1, the full variable domain reads DSGVTQTPKHLITATGQRVTLRCSPRSGDLSVYWYQQSLDQGLQFLIQYYNGEERAKGNILERFSAQQFPDLHSELNLSSLELGDSALYFCASSVNRQGASNEQFFGPGTRLTVL.

This clone has only one observation. CDR3 sequence (DNA): TGCACCAAAGAAGGGGGGACAGGGTTCGGGGAGCTGTTTTTT. It translates to CTKEGGTGFGELFF. The chain carries TRBV1 and TRBJ2-2; TRBD1 is the table's D call, not checked against the DNA. TRBV1 is deemed a pseudogene. The CDR3 has 14 amino acids.

This chain links TRBV27 with TRBJ1-5; maybe TRBD1 (5 bases). Between the trimmed V and J ends, which lost 6 bases and 6 bases, there was a span of 9 bases. From germline, CDR1 is MNHEY and CDR2 SMNVEV (reference sequence). The CDR3 runs to 12 residues. CDR3 residues: CASRTGLQPQHF. The CDR3 nucleotides are TGTGCCAGCAGGACGGGGCTTCAGCCCCAGCATTTT.

This clone occurred once. The chain uses TRBV5-1 and TRBJ2-7; TRBD1 might be the D (5 bases). The ends were cut back, 2 bases at V and 5 bases at J, with 8 bases in the middle. Per the germline V gene, CDR1 is SGHRS and CDR2 is YFSETQ. There are 12 residues in the CDR3. In nucleotides, the CDR3 is TGCGCCAGCAGCTTTTCAGGGAACGAGCAGTACTTC. This sequence encodes CASSFSGNEQYF.

The rearrangement joins TRBV6-5 to TRBJ2-3, with 7 bases lining up with TRBD1. Germline loops: CDR1 MNHEY, CDR2 SVGAGI. Unmatched junction bases numbered 5, after V lost 7 bases and J lost 4 bases. The CDR3 spans 13 residues. The CDR3 here is CASNTQGADTQYF. DNA of the CDR3: TGTGCCAGCAATACTCAGGGGGCAGATACGCAGTATTTT.

This clone was counted a single time. The chain is built from TRBV9 and TRBJ2-7, with D perhaps TRBD2 (6 bases). With 4 bases removed from V and 2 bases from J, the gap between germline ends came to 13 bases. This CDR3 region has 14 residues. Per germline, CDR1 SGDLS and CDR2 YYNGEE. CDR3 sequence: CASSQDYDPYEQYF. The CDR3 coding sequence is TGTGCCAGCAGCCAGGACTACGACCCCTACGAGCAGTACTTC.

The chain has TRBV5-1 and TRBJ2-7, with 12 nucleotides matching TRBD2. The CDR3 loop spans 14 amino acids. Per germline, CDR1 SGHRS and CDR2 YFSETQ. The junction had 3 bases not matched to a gene; V was cut back by 4 bases and J by 4 bases. CDR3 in DNA: TGCGCCAGCAGCGTGACTAGCGGGAGTTACGAGCAGTACTTC. It yields the protein CASSVTSGSYEQYF. Full variable domain (rest looked up from reference TRBV5-1 and TRBJ2-7): KAGVTQTPRYLIKTRGQQVTLSCSPISGHRSVSWYQQTPGQGLQFLFEYFSETQRNKGNFPGRFSGRQFSNSRSEMNVSTLELGDSALYLCASSVTSGSYEQYFGPGTRLTVT.

The chain combines TRBV19 with TRBJ1-1; possible D gene TRBD1, 6 bases. Per germline, CDR1 LNHDA and CDR2 SQIVND (reference sequence). The V end was cut by 1 base, the J end by 1 base, with 7 bases between. The length of the CDR3 is 14 residues. This CDR3 is CASSIGRGNTEAFF. CDR3 coding DNA: TGTGCCAGTAGTATAGGCAGGGGGAACACTGAAGCTTTCTTT.

The chain couples TRBV7-3 to TRBJ2-1, with 9 bases fitting TRBD2. The CDR3 has 15 amino acids. V dropped 5 bases and J dropped 4; count of bases not matched to a gene: 6. Germline CDR1 SGHTA, CDR2 FQGTGA. The CDR3 loop reads CASSDSGSRYNEQFF. DNA of the CDR3: TGTGCCAGCAGCGATAGCGGGAGCCGATACAATGAGCAGTTCTTC.

The chain recombines TRBV9 with TRBJ1-1; the D gene is possibly TRBD1 (6 bases). V lost 4 bases and J 5 bases, leaving 12 bases between the germline ends. Germline CDR1 reads SGDLS; CDR2 reads YYNGEE. The CDR3 runs to 13 residues. CDR3 sequence: CASSLWQGTEAFF. In DNA, the CDR3 is TGTGCCAGCAGCTTATGGCAGGGGACTGAAGCTTTCTTT.

This chain connects TRBV6-1 to TRBJ1-2; 8 nucleotides agree with TRBD1. Germline V lookup: CDR1 MNHNS, CDR2 SASEGT. Trimming cost V 3 bases and J 5 bases; bases outside gene matches: 5. The CDR3 has 14 amino acids. The CDR3: CASSETGARYGYTF. The CDR3 nucleotides are TGTGCCAGCAGTGAGACAGGGGCTAGGTATGGCTACACCTTC.

CDR3 coding DNA: TGTGCCAGCAGCTTAGTGGAAGGAGGGTCCTACAATGAGCAGTTCTTC. It codes for CASSLVEGGSYNEQFF. The chain links TRBV7-2 to TRBJ2-1, with D perhaps TRBD2 (6 bases). The V gene lost 1 base and the J gene lost 1 base, with 11 bases spanning the gap. The CDR3 has 16 residues. The germline V gene encodes CDR1 SGHTA and CDR2 FQGNSA.

This chain uses TRBV5-1 with TRBJ2-2; unclear D gene. Deletions cut 0 bases from V and 1 base from J, with 4 bases between. Germline assignment: CDR1 SGHRS and CDR2 YFSETQ. The CDR3 consists of 14 residues. This chain's CDR3 is CASSLGVNTGELFF. The CDR3 bases are TGCGCCAGCAGCTTGGGGGTGAACACCGGGGAGCTGTTTTTT.